The rows below give T cell receptor beta chains drawn from one sample of a study of blood T cells in healthy people across ages. TCRdb passed the 5' RACE reads through MiXCR, listing each CDR3 protein once. Of around 970,000 distinct CDR3 sequences in the sample, 45% to 60% are singletons; the top ten hold 20% to 25%. Sample: blood. All receptors derive from an older woman in good health. Each CDR3 is given with its conserved first and last residue. Each record gives: J gene, D gene, clone size, V gene, CDR3 DNA, CDR3 protein. The D gene is left open where the match is weak. Not every row has a clone size; where given, it reads once, few, many or a size class.

TRBJ2-4 | TRBD1 | once | TRBV4-2 | TGTGCCAGCAGCCAAGCGGGGACAGACTCCTACAATGAGCAGTACTTC | CASSQAGTDSYNEQYF
TRBJ1-1 | . | once | TRBV5-6 | TGTGCCAGCAGCCCGACCCTGAGGGGAAATGAAGCTTTCTTT | CASSPTLRGNEAFF
TRBJ2-3 | TRBD2 | few | TRBV11-2 | TGTGCCAGCAGCTTAGACCTGGGGAGCAGACTAGCGGGAGGGCCCCTCAGCACAGATACGCAGTATTTT | CASSLDLGSRLAGGPLSTDTQYF
TRBJ2-1 | . | . | TRBV15 | TGTGCCACCAGCAGAGATATGGGAAACCGCGACGAGCAGTTCTTC | CATSRDMGNRDEQFF
TRBJ2-5 | TRBD2 | . | TRBV20-1 | TGCAGTGCCCCCTTAGCGGGAGGGAGACAAGAGACCCAGTACTTC | CSAPLAGGRQETQYF
TRBJ2-7 | . | . | TRBV15 | TGTGCCACCAGCAGAGAGCCGGCCAGTTCCTACGAGCAGTACTTC | CATSREPASSYEQYF
TRBJ2-5 | TRBD2 | few | TRBV3-1 | TGTGCCAGCAGCCAGGGGATAGCGGGAGGGCAAGAGACCCAGTACTTC | CASSQGIAGGQETQYF
TRBJ1-5 | . | few | TRBV9 | TGTGCCAGCAGCGTAGGGGCAGAAAATCAGCCCCAGCATTTT | CASSVGAENQPQHF
TRBJ1-2 | . | . | TRBV11-1 | TGTGCCAGCAGCCCCCGAGGGAGTGGACCGGCTGGCTACACCTTC | CASSPRGSGPAGYTF
TRBJ2-6 | . | few | TRBV7-8 | TGTGCCAGCAGCTTAGACGCCGGTGGGGCCAACGTCCTGACTTTC | CASSLDAGGANVLTF
TRBJ2-3 | . | . | TRBV20-1 | TGCAGTGCTAGAGGCGGTATTGCCACAGATACGCAGTATTTT | CSARGGIATDTQYF
TRBJ2-1 | . | few | TRBV30 | TGTGCCTGGAGTGACTACAATGAGCAGTTCTTC | CAWSDYNEQFF
TRBJ2-7 | TRBD2 | few | TRBV6-2/TRBV6-3 | TGTGCCAGCAGTTTGGGGCCTAGCGGGAGGGCCTACGAGCAGTACTTC | CASSLGPSGRAYEQYF
TRBJ2-6 | TRBD1 | . | TRBV2 | TGTGCCAGCAGCCGGGACAGGTCAACTGGGGCCAACGTCCTGAATTTC | CASSRDRSTGANVLNF
TRBJ2-1 | TRBD2 | few | TRBV3-1 | TGTGCCAGCAGCCCTTCGGGAGGTACCTACAATGAGCAGTTCTTC | CASSPSGGTYNEQFF
TRBJ1-2 | . | . | TRBV29-1 | TGCAGCGCCGAGATGGTGAAGGATGGCTACACCTTC | CSAEMVKDGYTF
TRBJ2-7 | . | few | TRBV28 | TGTGCCAGCAGTCCGGCGACAGGAGTCTCCTACGAGCAGTACTTC | CASSPATGVSYEQYF
TRBJ1-2 | TRBD1 | . | TRBV5-5 | TGTGCCAGCAGCTTGGCCTCGGGGACAGGGAGAGGCGGCTACACCTTC | CASSLASGTGRGGYTF
TRBJ1-2 | TRBD1 | . | TRBV6-1 | TGTGCCAGCAGTCCGGACAGGGGCTCGGTTGGCTACACCTTC | CASSPDRGSVGYTF
TRBJ2-7 | TRBD1 | . | TRBV12-3/TRBV12-4 | TGTGCCAGCAGTCCCTATAGGCTGGGACAGGGGGCCTACGAGCAGTACTTC | CASSPYRLGQGAYEQYF
TRBJ2-7 | TRBD1 | many | TRBV29-1 | TGCAGCGCCGTGACAGGGTCTCAGGGATACGAGCAGTACTTC | CSAVTGSQGYEQYF
TRBJ1-2 | TRBD1 | . | TRBV6-6 | TGTGCCAGCAGTTACTCGCCGGACAGGGGGTCTCGCTACACCTTC | CASSYSPDRGSRYTF
TRBJ2-7 | . | . | TRBV28 | TGTGCCAGCAGTGAGACCCACAGTCCCTCCTACGAGCAGTACTTC | CASSETHSPSYEQYF
TRBJ2-3 | . | . | TRBV3-1 | TGTGCCAGCAGCCACCTGGTGGATTTCTTCCCAGATACGCAGTATTTT | CASSHLVDFFPDTQYF
TRBJ1-1 | . | many | TRBV29-1 | TGCAGCGTGGGGAGAAGCGCCACGAACACTGAAGCTTTCTTT | CSVGRSATNTEAFF
TRBJ2-7 | . | few | TRBV29-1 | TGCAGCGTTGTTTCTCAGGGAGGAGAGCAGTACTTC | CSVVSQGGEQYF
TRBJ1-5 | . | . | TRBV12-3/TRBV12-4 | TGTGCCAGCAGTTTTGCCCCCTTCGACAGAGTCTATAGCAATCAGCCCCAGCATTTT | CASSFAPFDRVYSNQPQHF
TRBJ2-2 | . | . | TRBV20-1 | TGCAGTGCTAGAGACCCGAAGGATGGGTACACCGGGGAGCTGTTTTTT | CSARDPKDGYTGELFF
TRBJ2-2 | . | . | TRBV28 | TGTGCCAGCAGTTGGTCGGGAATTAACACCGGGGAGCTGTTTTTT | CASSWSGINTGELFF
TRBJ2-3 | . | . | TRBV18 | TGTGCCAGCTCACCTCCACACATGACAGATACGCAGTATTTT | CASSPPHMTDTQYF
TRBJ2-1 | TRBD2 | few | TRBV12-3/TRBV12-4 | TGTGCCAGCAGTCTAGCGGGAGAGAGGAATGAGCAGTTCTTC | CASSLAGERNEQFF
TRBJ2-5 | TRBD2 | . | TRBV20-1 | TGCAGTGCTAGAGGACTAGCAAGTGAGACCCAGTACTTC | CSARGLASETQYF
TRBJ2-5 | . | . | TRBV29-1 | TGCAGCGTTACCGGGGACGGGACACTTCAAGAGACCCAGTACTTC | CSVTGDGTLQETQYF
TRBJ2-7 | . | many | TRBV29-1 | TGCAGCGTACGAACGGGAGTTGGGAACGAGCAGTACTTC | CSVRTGVGNEQYF
TRBJ2-1 | . | many | TRBV14 | TGTGCCAGCAGCCGGGTGCAGAGCTCCTACAATGAGCAGTTCTTC | CASSRVQSSYNEQFF
TRBJ1-5 | . | once | TRBV6-4 | TGTGCCAGCAGTGACGGAGGGGCGCCCCATCAGCCCCAGCATTTT | CASSDGGAPHQPQHF
TRBJ2-7 | TRBD2 | . | TRBV6-1 | TGTGCCACTTACGAGCGGGGGACAAATCCCTACGAGCAGTACTTC | CATYERGTNPYEQYF
TRBJ2-7 | TRBD2 | . | TRBV28 | TGTGCCAGCAGTTTCCTCCAGACTAGCGTGATATACGAGCAGTACTTC | CASSFLQTSVIYEQYF
TRBJ1-5 | . | . | TRBV21-1 | TGTGCCAGCAGCAATATCGGGACAAGCAATCAGCCCCAGCATTTT | CASSNIGTSNQPQHF
TRBJ1-4 | . | . | TRBV6-5 | TGTGCCAGCAACGACGGGGGGGAGTCAACTAATGAAAAACTGTTTTTT | CASNDGGESTNEKLFF
TRBJ2-7 | TRBD2 | . | TRBV20-1 | TGCAGTGCTGCACTAGCGGGAGTTCGCGAGCAGTACTTC | CSAALAGVREQYF
TRBJ1-2 | TRBD1 | few | TRBV5-1 | TGCGCCAGCAGCCCTGGAATAGCCATCGGACAGGCGGGGGGCTACACCTTC | CASSPGIAIGQAGGYTF
TRBJ2-4 | TRBD1 | . | TRBV29-1 | TGCAGCGTTGGGGAAGGGGGCCTAAACATTCAGTACTTC | CSVGEGGLNIQYF
TRBJ2-7 | . | few | TRBV28 | TGTGCCAGCAGTTTGCAGGACAGATATTCGCTAAGGTACGAGCAGTACTTC | CASSLQDRYSLRYEQYF
TRBJ2-5 | TRBD1 | few | TRBV28 | TGTGCCAGCAGTCGTGTCGCCGGGACAGCGTACCAAGAGACCCAGTACTTC | CASSRVAGTAYQETQYF
TRBJ2-3 | . | . | TRBV27 | TGTGCCAGCACCACCTCTCGAAGGACAGATACGCAGTATTTT | CASTTSRRTDTQYF
TRBJ2-3 | TRBD2 | few | TRBV29-1 | TGCAGCGTTCGGGGACTAGTTGATACGCAGTATTTT | CSVRGLVDTQYF
TRBJ2-3 | TRBD2 | . | TRBV18 | TGTGCCAGCTCACCCGGACTAGCGGTTTCGCCCGATACGCAGTATTTT | CASSPGLAVSPDTQYF
TRBJ2-3 | . | . | TRBV11-2 | TGTGCCAGCACCTCAGTTAGGGGCACAGATACGCAGTATTTT | CASTSVRGTDTQYF
TRBJ2-7 | . | . | TRBV20-1 | TGCAGTGCTAAGGCGGCTAGGGACTACGAGCAGTACTTC | CSAKAARDYEQYF
TRBJ2-5 | TRBD2 | few | TRBV28 | TGTGCCAGCAGCCCGGGACTAGCGGGTCAGTACTTC | CASSPGLAGQYF